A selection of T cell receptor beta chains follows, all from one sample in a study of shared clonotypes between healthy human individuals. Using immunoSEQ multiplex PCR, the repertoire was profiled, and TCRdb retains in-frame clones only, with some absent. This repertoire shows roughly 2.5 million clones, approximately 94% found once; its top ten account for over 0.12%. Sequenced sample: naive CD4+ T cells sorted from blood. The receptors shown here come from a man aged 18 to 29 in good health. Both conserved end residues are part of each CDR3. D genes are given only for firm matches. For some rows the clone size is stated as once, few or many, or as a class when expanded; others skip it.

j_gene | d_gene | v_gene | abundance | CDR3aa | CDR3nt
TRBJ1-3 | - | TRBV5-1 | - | CASSEGSSGNTIYF | TGCGCCAGCAGTGAGGGTTCCTCTGGAAACACCATATATTTT
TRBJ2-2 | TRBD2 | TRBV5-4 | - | CASSPGTSGRGNTGELFF | TGTGCCAGCAGCCCCGGGACTAGCGGGAGGGGGAACACCGGGGAGCTGTTTTTT
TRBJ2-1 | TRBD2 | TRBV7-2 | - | CASSLAGVQFF | TGTGCCAGCAGCCTAGCGGGGGTGCAGTTCTTC
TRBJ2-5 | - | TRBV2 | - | CASLKPTEGTQYF | TGTGCCAGCCTCAAACCTACCGAGGGGACCCAGTACTTC
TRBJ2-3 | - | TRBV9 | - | CASSPQTSTDTQYF | TGTGCCAGCAGCCCTCAGACTAGCACAGATACGCAGTATTTT
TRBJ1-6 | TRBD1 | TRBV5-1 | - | CASSLGQGSANSPLHF | TGCGCCAGCAGCTTGGGACAGGGGAGCGCTAATTCACCCCTCCACTTT
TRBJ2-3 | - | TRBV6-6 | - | CASKGEGTPDTQYF | TGTGCCAGCAAGGGGGAGGGGACACCAGATACGCAGTATTTT
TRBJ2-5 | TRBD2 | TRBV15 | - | CATRRRLGLAEQETQYF | TGTGCCACGAGAAGACGCCTCGGACTAGCGGAACAAGAGACCCAGTACTTC
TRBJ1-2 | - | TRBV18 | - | CASSQGRDYGYTF | TGTGCCAGCTCACAAGGGAGAGACTATGGCTACACCTTC
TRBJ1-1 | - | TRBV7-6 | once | CASSLALNTEAFF | TGTGCCAGCAGCTTAGCGCTGAACACTGAAGCTTTCTTT
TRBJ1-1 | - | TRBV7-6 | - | CASSLVAENTEAFF | TGTGCCAGCAGCTTAGTAGCGGAGAACACTGAAGCTTTCTTT
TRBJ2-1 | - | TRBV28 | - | CASSSPRWEQFF | TGTGCCAGCAGTTCCCCCCGATGGGAGCAGTTCTTC
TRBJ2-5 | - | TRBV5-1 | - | CASSSQLTRRGPPWRETQYF | TGCGCCAGCAGCTCCCAACTAACTAGACGGGGACCTCCGTGGAGGGAGACCCAGTACTTC
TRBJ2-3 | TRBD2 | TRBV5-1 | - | CASSPGTSGGITDTQYF | TGCGCCAGCAGCCCCGGGACTAGCGGGGGTATCACAGATACGCAGTATTTT
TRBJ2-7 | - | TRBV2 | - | CASRDHRVGPREQYF | TGTGCCAGCAGGGACCACAGGGTAGGTCCCCGCGAGCAGTACTTC
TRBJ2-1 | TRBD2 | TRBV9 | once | CASSVAPGGARNEQFF | TGTGCCAGCAGCGTAGCCCCCGGGGGGGCGAGGAATGAGCAGTTCTTC
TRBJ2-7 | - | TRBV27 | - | CASSPPWERGSYEQYF | TGTGCCAGCAGTCCCCCGTGGGAGAGGGGGAGCTACGAGCAGTACTTC
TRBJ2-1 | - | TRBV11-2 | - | CASIPGLSYYNEQFF | TGTGCCAGCATCCCGGGCCTCTCCTACTACAATGAGCAGTTCTTC
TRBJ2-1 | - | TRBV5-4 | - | CASSLARGGSYNEQFF | TGTGCCAGCAGCTTGGCGCGGGGCGGCTCCTACAATGAGCAGTTCTTC
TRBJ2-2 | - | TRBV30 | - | CAWTPGAAGELFF | TGTGCCTGGACGCCCGGCGCCGCCGGGGAGCTGTTTTTT
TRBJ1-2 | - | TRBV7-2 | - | CASNPTGFLYGYTF | TGTGCCAGCAACCCTACCGGGTTCCTCTATGGCTACACCTTC
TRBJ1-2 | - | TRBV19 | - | CASSMQGTEYGYTF | TGTGCCAGTAGTATGCAGGGGACCGAGTATGGCTACACCTTC
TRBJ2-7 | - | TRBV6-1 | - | CASSAGRAYEQYF | TGTGCCAGCAGCGCGGGACGGGCCTACGAGCAGTACTTC
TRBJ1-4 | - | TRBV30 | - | CAWRPLGEEKLFF | TGTGCCTGGAGGCCCCTGGGGGAAGAAAAACTGTTTTTT
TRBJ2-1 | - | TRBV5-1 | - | CASSLGQRVNEQFF | TGCGCCAGCAGCTTGGGACAGCGGGTGAATGAGCAGTTCTTC
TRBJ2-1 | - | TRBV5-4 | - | CASRQSGTFSSYNEQFF | TGTGCCAGCAGGCAATCCGGGACGTTTAGCTCCTACAATGAGCAGTTCTTC
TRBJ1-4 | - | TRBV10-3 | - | CAISATSGNEKLFF | TGTGCCATCAGTGCGACATCTGGTAATGAAAAACTGTTTTTT
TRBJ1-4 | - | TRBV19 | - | CASSQGLPWGEKLFF | TGTGCCAGTAGCCAGGGGCTACCTTGGGGTGAAAAACTGTTTTTT
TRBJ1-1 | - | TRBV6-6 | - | CASSYSTGVNTEAFF | TGTGCCAGCAGTTACTCGACGGGCGTGAACACTGAAGCTTTCTTT
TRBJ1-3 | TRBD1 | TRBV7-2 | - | CASSSGGGSGNTIYF | TGTGCCAGCAGCTCAGGGGGCGGCTCTGGAAACACCATATATTTT
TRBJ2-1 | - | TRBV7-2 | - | CASSPQAGGALYNEQFF | TGTGCCAGCAGCCCGCAGGCTGGGGGGGCTCTCTACAATGAGCAGTTCTTC
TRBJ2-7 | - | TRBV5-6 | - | CASSSGPNYEQYF | TGTGCCAGCAGCTCCGGACCAAACTACGAGCAGTACTTC
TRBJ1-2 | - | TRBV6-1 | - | CASSVTGKAYGYTF | TGTGCCAGCAGTGTCACAGGGAAGGCCTATGGCTACACCTTC
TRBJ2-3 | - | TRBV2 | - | CASRGEDTQYF | TGTGCCAGCAGGGGGGAGGATACGCAGTATTTT
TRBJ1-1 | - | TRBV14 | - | CASSQERGTLLNTEAFF | TGTGCCAGCAGCCAAGAAAGGGGGACTTTGCTGAACACTGAAGCTTTCTTT
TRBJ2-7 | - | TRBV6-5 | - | CASRLHRGPNYEQYF | TGTGCCAGCAGACTACACCGGGGGCCGAACTACGAGCAGTACTTC
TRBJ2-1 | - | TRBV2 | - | CASSAGYNEQFF | TGTGCCAGCAGTGCTGGGTACAATGAGCAGTTCTTC
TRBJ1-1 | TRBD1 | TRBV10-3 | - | CAISPDSPGTGGAFF | TGTGCCATCAGTCCTGATTCTCCCGGGACAGGGGGAGCTTTCTTT
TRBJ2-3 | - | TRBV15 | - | CATSRVGDTQYF | TGTGCCACCAGCAGAGTGGGAGATACGCAGTATTTT